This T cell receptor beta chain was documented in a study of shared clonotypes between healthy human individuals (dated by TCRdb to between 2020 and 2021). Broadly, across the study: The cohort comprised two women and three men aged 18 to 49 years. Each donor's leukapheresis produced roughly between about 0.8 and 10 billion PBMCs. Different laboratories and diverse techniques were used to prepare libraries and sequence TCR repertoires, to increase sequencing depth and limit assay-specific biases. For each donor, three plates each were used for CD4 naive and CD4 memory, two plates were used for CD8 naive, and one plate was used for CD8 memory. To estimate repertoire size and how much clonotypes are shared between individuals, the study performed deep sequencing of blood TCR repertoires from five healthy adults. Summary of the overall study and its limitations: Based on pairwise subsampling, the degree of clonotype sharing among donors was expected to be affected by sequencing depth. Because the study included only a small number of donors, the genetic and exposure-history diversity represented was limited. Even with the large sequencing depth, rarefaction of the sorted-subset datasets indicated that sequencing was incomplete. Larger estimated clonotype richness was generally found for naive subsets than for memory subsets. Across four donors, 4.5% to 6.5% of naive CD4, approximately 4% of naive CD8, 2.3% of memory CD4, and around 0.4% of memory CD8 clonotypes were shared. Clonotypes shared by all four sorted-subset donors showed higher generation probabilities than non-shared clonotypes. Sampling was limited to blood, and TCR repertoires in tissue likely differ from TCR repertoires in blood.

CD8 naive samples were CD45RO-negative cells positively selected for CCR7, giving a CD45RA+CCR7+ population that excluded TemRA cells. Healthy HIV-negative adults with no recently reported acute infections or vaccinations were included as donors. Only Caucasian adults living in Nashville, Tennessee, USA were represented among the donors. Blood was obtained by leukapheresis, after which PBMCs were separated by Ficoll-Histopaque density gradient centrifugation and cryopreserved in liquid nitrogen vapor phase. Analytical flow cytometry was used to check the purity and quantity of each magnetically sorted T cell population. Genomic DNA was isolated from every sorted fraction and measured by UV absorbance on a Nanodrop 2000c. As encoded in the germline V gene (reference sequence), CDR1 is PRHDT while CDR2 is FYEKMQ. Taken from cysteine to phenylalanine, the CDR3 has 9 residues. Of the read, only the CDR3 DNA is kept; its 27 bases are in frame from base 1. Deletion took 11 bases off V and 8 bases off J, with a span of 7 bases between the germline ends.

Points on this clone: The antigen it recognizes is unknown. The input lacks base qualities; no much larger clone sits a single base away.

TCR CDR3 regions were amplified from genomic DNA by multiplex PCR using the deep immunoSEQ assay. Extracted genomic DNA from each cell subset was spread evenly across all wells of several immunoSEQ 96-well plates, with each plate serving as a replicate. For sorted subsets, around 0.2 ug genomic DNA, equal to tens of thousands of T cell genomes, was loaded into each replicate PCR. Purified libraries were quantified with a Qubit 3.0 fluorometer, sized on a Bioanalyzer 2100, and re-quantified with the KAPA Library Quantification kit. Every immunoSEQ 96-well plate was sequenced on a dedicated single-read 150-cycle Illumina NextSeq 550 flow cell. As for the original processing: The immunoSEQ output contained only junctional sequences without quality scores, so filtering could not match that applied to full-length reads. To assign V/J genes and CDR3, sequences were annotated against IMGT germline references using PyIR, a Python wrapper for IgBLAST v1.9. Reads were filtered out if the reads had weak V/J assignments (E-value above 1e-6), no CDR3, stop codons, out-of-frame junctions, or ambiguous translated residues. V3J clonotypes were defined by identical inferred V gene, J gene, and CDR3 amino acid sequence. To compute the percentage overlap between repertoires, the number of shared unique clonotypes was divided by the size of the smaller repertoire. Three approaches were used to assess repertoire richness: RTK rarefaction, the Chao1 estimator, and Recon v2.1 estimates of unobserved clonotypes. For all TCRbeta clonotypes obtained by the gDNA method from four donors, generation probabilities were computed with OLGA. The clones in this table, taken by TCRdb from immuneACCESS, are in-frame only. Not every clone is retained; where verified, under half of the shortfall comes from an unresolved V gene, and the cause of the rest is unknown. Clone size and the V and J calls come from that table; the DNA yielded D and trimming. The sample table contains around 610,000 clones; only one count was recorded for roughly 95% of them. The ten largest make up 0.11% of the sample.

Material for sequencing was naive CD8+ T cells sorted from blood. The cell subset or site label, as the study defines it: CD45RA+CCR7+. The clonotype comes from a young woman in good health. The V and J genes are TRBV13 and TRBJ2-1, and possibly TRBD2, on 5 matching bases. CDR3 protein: CAAGDEQFF. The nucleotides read TGTGCCGCCGGGGATGAGCAGTTCTTC. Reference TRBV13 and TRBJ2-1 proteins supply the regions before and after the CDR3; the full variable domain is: AAGVIQSPRHLIKEKRETATLKCYPIPRHDTVYWYQQGPGQDPQFLISFYEKMQSDKGSIPDRFSAQQFSDYHSELNMSSLELGDSALYFCAAGDEQFFGPGTRLTVL.